The rows below give T cell receptor beta chains drawn from one sample of a study of cytomegalovirus exposure and HLA in healthy donors. Some clones are missing from TCRdb's copy, which holds only in-frame ones; the method was immunoSEQ multiplex PCR. The data show hundreds of thousands of clones, just over 85% seen once. The sequenced material came from PBMCs. All receptors derive from a woman younger than 35 in good health and CMV-seronegative. Each CDR3 is given with its conserved first and last residue. The order of the fields is D gene, J gene, V gene, clone size, CDR3 protein, CDR3 DNA. The D gene is left open where the match is weak. Expanded clones are given a class, and other clones once, few, many or no size at all.

>TRBD1|TRBJ1-2|TRBV7-9|.
CASSRGQGAHGYTF
TGTGCCAGCAGCCGAGGACAGGGGGCCCATGGCTACACCTTC
>.|TRBJ1-5|TRBV2|.
CASSEDREERPQHF
TGTGCCAGCAGTGAAGACAGGGAAGAACGGCCCCAGCATTTT
>.|TRBJ2-7|TRBV6-6|.
CASSYEATSYEQYF
TGTGCCAGCAGTTACGAGGCCACCTCATACGAGCAGTACTTC
>.|TRBJ1-1|TRBV4-2|.
CASSQVLSEAFF
TGTGCCAGCAGCCAAGTTCTGTCTGAAGCTTTCTTT
>TRBD1|TRBJ2-7|TRBV27|.
CASTKTGASYEQYF
TGTGCCAGCACTAAAACAGGGGCGTCCTACGAGCAGTACTTC
>TRBD2|TRBJ2-7|TRBV6-1|.
CASSAAGGIYEQYF
TGTGCCAGCAGTGCAGCGGGGGGTATTTACGAGCAGTACTTC
>TRBD2|TRBJ2-3|TRBV10-2|.
CASSVAGGTDTQYF
TGCGCCAGCAGTGTAGCGGGAGGGACAGATACGCAGTATTTT
>.|TRBJ1-1|TRBV30|.
CAWNSRTMNTEAFF
TGTGCCTGGAACTCCAGGACTATGAACACTGAAGCTTTCTTT
>TRBD2|TRBJ2-1|TRBV28|.
CASSRLRLAGDNEQFF
TGTGCCAGCAGTCGACTAAGACTAGCGGGGGACAATGAGCAGTTCTTC
>.|TRBJ2-7|TRBV9|once
CASSPLVEGLQYF
TGTGCCAGCAGCCCTTTAGTGGAGGGGCTCCAGTACTTC
>.|TRBJ1-3|TRBV9|.
CASSRDGGSSGNTIYF
TGTGCCAGCAGCAGAGACGGGGGGAGCTCTGGAAACACCATATATTTT
>.|TRBJ2-3|TRBV10-3|.
CAISSAVTDTQYF
TGTGCCATTTCTAGCGCCGTCACAGATACGCAGTATTTT
>.|TRBJ2-3|TRBV9|.
CASTPRDGTDTQYF
TGTGCCAGCACCCCCAGGGATGGCACAGATACGCAGTATTTT
>.|TRBJ2-1|TRBV27|.
CASSRRTDEQFF
TGTGCCAGCAGTCGTCGGACTGACGAGCAGTTCTTC
>.|TRBJ1-2|TRBV11-1|.
CASSDRDYGYTF
TGTGCCAGCTCAGACAGAGATTATGGCTACACCTTC
>.|TRBJ2-1|TRBV30|few
CAWGSNEQFF
TGTGCCTGGGGTAGCAATGAGCAGTTCTTC
>TRBD1|TRBJ2-3|TRBV4-1|.
CASSQVGTGGTDTQYF
TGCGCCAGCAGCCAAGTCGGGACAGGGGGCACAGATACGCAGTATTTT
>.|TRBJ2-7|TRBV25-1|.
CASRGAAYEQYF
TGTGCCAGCAGAGGGGCGGCCTACGAGCAGTACTTC
>TRBD2|TRBJ2-2|TRBV27|once
CASSSFSGAEPGELFF
TGTGCCAGCAGTTCCTTTAGCGGGGCCGAACCCGGGGAGCTGTTTTTT
>TRBD2|TRBJ2-4|TRBV27|.
CASSLRIAGKNIQYF
TGTGCCAGCAGTTTACGGATAGCGGGGAAAAACATTCAGTACTTC
>TRBD1|TRBJ1-3|TRBV6-5|.
CASRGDRVSGNTIYF
TGTGCCAGCAGGGGGGACAGGGTCTCCGGAAACACCATATATTTT
>TRBD2|TRBJ2-3|TRBV5-1|.
CASSFRTSGQDTQYF
TGCGCCAGCAGCTTCCGGACTAGCGGGCAGGATACGCAGTATTTT
>TRBD1|TRBJ1-4|TRBV5-5|.
CASSQGTATAVKLFF
TGTGCCAGCAGCCAAGGGACAGCGACAGCGGTGAAACTGTTTTTT
>TRBD1|TRBJ1-4|TRBV6-1|once
CAGGQGPWGEKLFF
TGTGCCGGGGGACAGGGGCCCTGGGGTGAAAAACTGTTTTTT
>.|TRBJ1-1|TRBV4-1|.
CASSPLPGNTEAFF
TGCGCCAGCAGCCCTCTGCCGGGGAACACTGAAGCTTTCTTT
>.|TRBJ2-6|TRBV30|.
CAWTQGGPSGANVLTF
TGTGCCTGGACGCAGGGGGGCCCCTCTGGGGCCAACGTCCTGACTTTC
>.|TRBJ1-2|TRBV10-2|few
CASSEASGYGYTF
TGCGCCAGCAGTGAGGCCTCGGGCTATGGCTACACCTTC
>TRBD1|TRBJ1-5|TRBV27|.
CASGRTGGLVPQHF
TGTGCCAGCGGTCGGACAGGTGGATTAGTGCCCCAGCATTTT
>TRBD2|TRBJ2-1|TRBV11-2|once
CASSLTRGSNNEQFF
TGTGCCAGCAGCTTAACTCGCGGGAGTAACAATGAGCAGTTCTTC
>.|TRBJ2-3|TRBV28|.
CASSFADLSTDTQYF
TGTGCCAGCAGTTTCGCGGACTTATCCACAGATACGCAGTATTTT
>.|TRBJ2-7|TRBV27|.
CASSFGLANYEQYF
TGTGCCAGCAGTTTCGGCCTAGCGAACTACGAGCAGTACTTC
>.|TRBJ2-2|TRBV27|.
CASYSPPKNTGELFF
TGTGCCAGCTACTCCCCTCCAAAAAACACCGGGGAGCTGTTTTTT
>.|TRBJ2-3|TRBV5-4|.
CASSLGRGTDTQYF
TGTGCCAGCAGCTTGGGGCGGGGTACAGATACGCAGTATTTT
>.|TRBJ2-5|TRBV4-1|.
CASSLTGETQYF
TGCGCCAGCAGCCTTACAGGGGAGACCCAGTACTTC
>TRBD2|TRBJ2-2|TRBV7-8|.
CASSPGTSYGELFF
TGTGCCAGCAGCCCCGGGACTAGCTACGGGGAGCTGTTTTTT
>.|TRBJ2-7|TRBV19|.
CAVGQTSLTYEQYF
TGTGCCGTGGGCCAAACTAGCCTTACCTACGAGCAGTACTTC
>TRBD2|TRBJ2-7|TRBV5-1|once
CASSFIPGTSGGRTSYEQYF
TGCGCCAGCAGCTTTATACCCGGGACTAGCGGGGGGCGGACCTCCTACGAGCAGTACTTC
>.|TRBJ1-5|TRBV5-8|.
CASSFGGQPQHF
TGTGCCAGCAGCTTTGGGGGGCAGCCCCAGCATTTT
>.|TRBJ1-5|TRBV25-1|.
CASSLTGSNQPQHF
TGTGCCAGCAGTCTAACGGGTAGCAATCAGCCCCAGCATTTT
>.|TRBJ2-5|TRBV2|.
CASRGLLETQYF
TGTGCCAGCCGGGGACTCCTCGAGACCCAGTACTTC
>.|TRBJ2-2|TRBV5-1|.
CASRPTGYSNTGELFF
TGCGCCAGCAGACCTACAGGTTACTCGAACACCGGGGAGCTGTTTTTT
>.|TRBJ2-1|TRBV27|once
CASSLSSRSEQFF
TGTGCCAGCAGTTTATCGAGCCGGAGTGAGCAGTTCTTC
>TRBD2|TRBJ2-1|TRBV28|.
CASNTGGGGVSYNEQFF
TGTGCCAGCAACACTGGGGGGGGAGGGGTATCCTACAATGAGCAGTTCTTC